The clone carrying this T cell receptor beta chain occurred once. The data are from a study of T cell changes during pregnancy in multiple sclerosis. From germline, CDR1 is ENHRY and CDR2 SYGVKD. The V gene lost 6 bases and the J gene lost 4 bases, with 15 bases spanning the gap. There are 14 residues in the CDR3. Clones were sequenced by immunoSEQ multiplex PCR, and TCRdb holds only the in-frame ones, with some missing. The sample lists about 44,000 clones, 90% to 97% occurring once. The clonotype comes from a female donor with multiple sclerosis, enrolled in a pregnancy study. The sequences come from peripheral blood, collected in the second trimester of pregnancy. The V and J genes are TRBV10-3 and TRBJ1-2, with a weak D call TRBD1 (6 bases). The CDR3 DNA sequence: TGTGCCATCAGCACGGGGGGGCAGGGCTATGGCTACACCTTC. This gives the protein CAISTGGQGYGYTF.